This entry features one T cell receptor beta chain sequence. Trimming stripped 5 bases from V and 2 bases from J, with 9 bases between. The CDR3 extends over 13 amino acids. CDR1 SGHVS and CDR2 FQNEAQ come from the germline V gene. The sample comes from a study of T cell responses to AZD1222 COVID-19 vaccine. Clones were sequenced by immunoSEQ multiplex PCR, and TCRdb holds only the in-frame ones, with some missing. This table has about 140,000 clones, about 92% appearing once. Sample: peripheral blood, taken on day 0 of AZD1222 vaccination. The genes are TRBV7-8 and TRBJ1-2; D unclear. This TCR derives from an adult in good health. The CDR3 region is CASSVDRNYGYTF. CDR3 in DNA: TGTGCCAGCAGCGTGGACCGGAACTATGGCTACACCTTC.